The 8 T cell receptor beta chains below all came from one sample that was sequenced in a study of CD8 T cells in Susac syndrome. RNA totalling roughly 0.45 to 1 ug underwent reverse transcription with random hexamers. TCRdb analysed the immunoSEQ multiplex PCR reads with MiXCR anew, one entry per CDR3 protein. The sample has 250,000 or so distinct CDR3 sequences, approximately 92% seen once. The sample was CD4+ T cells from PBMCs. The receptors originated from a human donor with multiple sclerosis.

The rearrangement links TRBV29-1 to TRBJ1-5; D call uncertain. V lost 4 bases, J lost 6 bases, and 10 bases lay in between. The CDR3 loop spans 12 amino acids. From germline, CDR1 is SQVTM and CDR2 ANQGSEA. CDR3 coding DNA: TGCAGCGTTGGCGGGTTGGGTCAGCCCCAGCATTTT. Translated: CSVGGLGQPQHF.

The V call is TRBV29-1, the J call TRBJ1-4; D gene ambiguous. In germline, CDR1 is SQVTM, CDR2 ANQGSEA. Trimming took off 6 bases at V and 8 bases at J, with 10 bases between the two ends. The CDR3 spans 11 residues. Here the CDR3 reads CSVRPGEKLFF. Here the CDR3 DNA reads TGCAGCGTCCGACCGGGCGAAAAACTGTTTTTT.

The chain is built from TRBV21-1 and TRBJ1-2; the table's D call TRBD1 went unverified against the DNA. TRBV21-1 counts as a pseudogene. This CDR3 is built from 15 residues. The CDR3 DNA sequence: TGTGCCAGCAGCTCCCTCGGGGGTTTCAACTATGGCTACACCTTC. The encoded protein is CASSSLGGFNYGYTF.

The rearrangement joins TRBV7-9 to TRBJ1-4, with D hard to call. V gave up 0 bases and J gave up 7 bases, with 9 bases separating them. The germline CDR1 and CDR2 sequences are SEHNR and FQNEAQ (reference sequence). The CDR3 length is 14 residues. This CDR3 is CASSLAGSGEKLFF. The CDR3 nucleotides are TGTGCCAGCAGCTTAGCAGGGTCAGGTGAAAAACTGTTTTTT.

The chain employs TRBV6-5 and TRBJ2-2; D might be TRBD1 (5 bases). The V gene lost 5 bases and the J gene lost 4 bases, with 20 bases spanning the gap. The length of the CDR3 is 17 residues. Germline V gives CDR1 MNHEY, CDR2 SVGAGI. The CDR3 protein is CASSTLIAGFGTGELFF. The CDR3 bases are TGTGCCAGCAGTACTCTCATTGCAGGGTTCGGCACCGGGGAGCTGTTTTTT.

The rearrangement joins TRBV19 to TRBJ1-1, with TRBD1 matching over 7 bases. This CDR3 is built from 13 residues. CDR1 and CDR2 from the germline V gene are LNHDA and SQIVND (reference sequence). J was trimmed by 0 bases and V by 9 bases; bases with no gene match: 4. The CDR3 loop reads CASSGTVNTEAFF. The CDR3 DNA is TGTGCCAGCAGCGGGACAGTGAACACTGAAGCTTTCTTT.

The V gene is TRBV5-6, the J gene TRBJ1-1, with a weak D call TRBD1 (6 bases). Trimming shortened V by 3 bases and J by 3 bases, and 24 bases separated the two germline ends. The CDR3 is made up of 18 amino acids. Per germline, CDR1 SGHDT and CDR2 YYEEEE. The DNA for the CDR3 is TGTGCCAGCAGCTCACCCCGCGGCCTCGGGGGGCGAGACACTGAAGCTTTCTTT. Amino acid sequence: CASSSPRGLGGRDTEAFF. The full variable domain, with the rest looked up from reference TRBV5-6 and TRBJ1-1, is DAGVTQSPTHLIKTRGQQVTLRCSPKSGHDTVSWYQQALGQGPQFIFQYYEEEERQRGNFPDRFSGHQFPNYSSELNVNALLLGDSALYLCASSSPRGLGGRDTEAFFGQGTRLTVV.

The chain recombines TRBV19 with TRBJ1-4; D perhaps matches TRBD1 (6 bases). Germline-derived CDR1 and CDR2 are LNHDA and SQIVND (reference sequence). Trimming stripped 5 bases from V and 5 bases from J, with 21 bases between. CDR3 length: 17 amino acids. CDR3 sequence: CASSPPVGERGNEKLFF. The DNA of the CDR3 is TGTGCCAGTAGTCCCCCCGTTGGGGAAAGGGGGAATGAAAAACTGTTTTTT. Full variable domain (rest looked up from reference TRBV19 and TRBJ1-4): DGGITQSPKYLFRKEGQNVTLSCEQNLNHDAMYWYRQDPGQGLRLIYYSQIVNDFQKGDIAEGYSVSREKKESFPLTVTSAQKNPTAFYLCASSPPVGERGNEKLFFGSGTQLSVL.